This T cell receptor (beta chain) was captured by sequencing in a study of beta chain features in type 1 diabetes. Study-wide results and limits: Fewer junction insertions and more nucleotide deletions appeared in type 1 diabetes patients.

Sampling consisted of one heparinised blood draw per donor, averaging approximately 100 mL. Sorting based on CD45RO/CCR7/CD25/CD127/CD95/CD27 separated CD4+ naive, central memory, regulatory and stem cell-like memory cells. V lost 7 bases to trimming and J lost 5 bases; unmatched junction nucleotides: 5. The germline gives CDR1 MGHDK, CDR2 SYGVNS. This CDR3 contains 13 residues. A few counts support this clone. Its matching antigen is unknown. cDNA synthesis used the whole RNA isolate, giving expressed TCRB sequences. It was found that naive, central memory and regulatory T cell samples averaged approximately 3.6 million reads. Libraries were prepared by immunoSEQ multiplex PCR; TCRdb keeps only in-frame clonotypes and omits some of them. The sample carries 240,000 or so clones, around 68% recorded once.

The chain couples TRBV25-1 to TRBJ2-7, with 10 bases identical to TRBD1. This clonotype originated in a man aged 25 to 45 in good health. Sequencing was carried out using naive CD4+ T cells from blood. The CDR3 bases are TGTGCCAGCACCCGACAGGGGGCAAACGAGCAGTACTTC. Translation: CASTRQGANEQYF.